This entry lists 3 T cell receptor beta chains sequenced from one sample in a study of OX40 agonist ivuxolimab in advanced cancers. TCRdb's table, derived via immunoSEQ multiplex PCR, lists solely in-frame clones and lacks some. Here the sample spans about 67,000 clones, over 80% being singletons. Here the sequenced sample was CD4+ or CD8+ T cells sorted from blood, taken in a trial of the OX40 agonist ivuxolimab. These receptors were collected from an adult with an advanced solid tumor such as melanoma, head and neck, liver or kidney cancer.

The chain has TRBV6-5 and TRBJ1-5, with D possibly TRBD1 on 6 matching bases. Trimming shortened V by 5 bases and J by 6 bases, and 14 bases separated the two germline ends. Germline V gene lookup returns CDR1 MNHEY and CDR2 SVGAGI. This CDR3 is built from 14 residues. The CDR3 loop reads CASSPRWGPQPQHF. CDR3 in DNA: TGTGCCAGCAGTCCCCGTTGGGGGCCTCAGCCCCAGCATTTT.

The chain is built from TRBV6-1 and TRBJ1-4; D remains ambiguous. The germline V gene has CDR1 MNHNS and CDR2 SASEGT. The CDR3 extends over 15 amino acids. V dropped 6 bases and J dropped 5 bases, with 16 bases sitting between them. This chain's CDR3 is CASREEGRINEKLFF. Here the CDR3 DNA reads TGTGCCAGCAGAGAGGAAGGACGGATAAATGAAAAACTGTTTTTT.

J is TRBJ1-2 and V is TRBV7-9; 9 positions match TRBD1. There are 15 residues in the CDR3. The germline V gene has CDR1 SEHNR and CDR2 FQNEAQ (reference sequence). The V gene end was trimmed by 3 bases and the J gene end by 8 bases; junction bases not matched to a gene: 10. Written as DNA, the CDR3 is TGTGCCAGCAGCTTCGAGGGACAGGGATTTGACGGCTACACCTTC. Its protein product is CASSFEGQGFDGYTF.